This T cell receptor (beta chain) comes out of a study of cytomegalovirus exposure and HLA in healthy donors. Here immunoSEQ multiplex PCR was the method, and the copy in TCRdb shows in-frame clones only, minus some. The data contain around 160,000 clones, almost 85% of them seen just once; the ten biggest clones take up approximately 10%. Germline lookup yields CDR1 MNHEY and CDR2 SVGAGI. The CDR3 is 15 amino acids. J gave up 4 bases and V 0 bases, and 5 bases lay outside the gene matches. The clonotype was recovered from a man younger than 40 in good health and CMV-seropositive. Sequencing was done on a sample of PBMCs. V and J are TRBV6-5 and TRBJ2-5; 7 positions agree with TRBD1. The CDR3 coding sequence is TGTGCCAGCAGTTACTCTTGGGACAGATCAGAGACCCAGTACTTC. As protein: CASSYSWDRSETQYF.